Listed below are T cell receptor beta chains from one sample, sequenced in a study of CD8 T cells in Susac syndrome. TCRdb re-called the immunoSEQ multiplex PCR reads through MiXCR, storing one row per CDR3 protein. Among around 130,000 distinct CDR3 sequences, 90% to 95% were seen once, and the ten largest hold 0.12%. Material: CD4+ T cells from PBMCs. The receptor source for this set is a human donor in good health. Both conserved end residues are part of each CDR3. The order of the fields is J gene, clone size, V gene, D gene, CDR3 protein, CDR3 DNA. D genes are given only for firm matches. Clone size is given for some rows only: seen once, a few or many times, or a class if the clone is expanded.

TRBJ1-5 once TRBV6-2/TRBV6-3 TRBD1 CASDRGESSNQPQHF TGTGCCAGCGACAGGGGCGAGAGTAGCAATCAGCCCCAGCATTTT
TRBJ2-1 - TRBV6-2/TRBV6-3 TRBD2 CASSPSPPSSGSGNEQFF TGTGCCAGCAGTCCCTCCCCTCCGTCCAGCGGGAGCGGGAATGAGCAGTTCTTC
TRBJ1-5 - TRBV6-6 TRBD1 CASTGQGDNQPQHF TGTGCCAGCACTGGACAGGGAGACAATCAGCCCCAGCATTTT
TRBJ2-5 - TRBV29-1 TRBD2 CSGLAGHQETQYF TGCAGCGGTCTAGCGGGACATCAAGAGACCCAGTACTTC
TRBJ1-5 - TRBV30 - CACTSALGRDSNQPQHF TGTGCCTGCACTTCAGCCTTAGGGCGGGATAGCAATCAGCCCCAGCATTTT
TRBJ2-7 - TRBV20-1 - CSARKKGTEQYF TGCAGTGCTAGAAAAAAGGGTACCGAGCAGTACTTC
TRBJ1-2 - TRBV12-3/TRBV12-4 TRBD1 CASSLGGTGFYGYTF TGTGCCAGCTCCTTAGGAGGGACAGGTTTCTATGGCTACACCTTC
TRBJ2-7 few TRBV5-4 TRBD2 CASSSGSGRPGLREQYF TGTGCCAGCAGCTCCGGGAGCGGGAGGCCGGGGTTGAGAGAGCAGTACTTC
TRBJ2-7 once TRBV5-1 TRBD1 CASSLDRGHEQYF TGCGCCAGCAGCCTGGACAGGGGACACGAGCAGTACTTC
TRBJ2-5 - TRBV3-1 - CASSQDGGYQETQYF TGTGCCAGCAGCCAAGACGGGGGCTACCAAGAGACCCAGTACTTC
TRBJ2-7 - TRBV5-4 - CATGGPYEQYF TGTGCCACGGGTGGACCCTACGAGCAGTACTTC
TRBJ1-2 - TRBV3-1 - CASSQEGWRGYTF TGTGCCAGCAGCCAAGAAGGGTGGAGAGGCTACACCTTC
TRBJ2-7 - TRBV15 - CATSRVVGVYEQYF TGTGCCACCAGCAGAGTGGTGGGGGTCTACGAGCAGTACTTC
TRBJ2-5 - TRBV27 - CASSLLGGQETQYF TGTGCCAGCAGTTTATTAGGCGGGCAAGAGACCCAGTACTTC
TRBJ1-2 once TRBV12-3/TRBV12-4 - CASSFRRTDYGYTF TGTGCCAGCAGTTTCCGGAGGACGGACTATGGCTACACCTTC
TRBJ2-3 - TRBV7-2 - CASSWRGGTDTQYF TGTGCCAGCAGCTGGCGGGGTGGCACAGATACGCAGTATTTT
TRBJ2-5 - TRBV10-3 - CAISESEAQETQYF TGTGCCATCAGTGAGTCAGAGGCCCAAGAGACCCAGTACTTC
TRBJ2-3 once TRBV20-1 TRBD2 CSARRTSGSILGFESTDTQYF TGCAGTGCTCGCCGGACTAGCGGGAGCATATTAGGATTTGAGAGCACAGATACGCAGTATTTT
TRBJ1-5 - TRBV27 TRBD1 CASSSGTGGINSNQPQHF TGTGCCAGCAGTTCCGGGACAGGGGGCATAAATAGCAATCAGCCCCAGCATTTT
TRBJ1-4 - TRBV9 - CASSSPVFSEKLFF TGTGCCAGCAGTTCCCCGGTGTTCTCTGAAAAACTGTTTTTT
TRBJ1-2 - TRBV2 - CASSVQGYFDGYTF TGTGCCAGCAGTGTCCAGGGTTACTTTGATGGCTACACCTTC
TRBJ1-2 - TRBV18 - CASSPPRTDYGYTF TGTGCCAGCTCACCACCGCGCACAGACTATGGCTACACCTTC
TRBJ1-1 - TRBV11-1 - CASRGVPTNTEAFF TGTGCCAGCCGGGGGGTTCCGACGAACACTGAAGCTTTCTTT
TRBJ1-4 - TRBV19 - CASKERTTNEKLFF TGTGCCAGTAAAGAGCGGACGACTAATGAAAAACTGTTTTTT
TRBJ2-7 - TRBV7-2 TRBD1 CASSLVGQGAVVDEQYF TGTGCCAGCAGCTTAGTGGGACAGGGGGCCGTCGTGGACGAGCAGTACTTC
TRBJ2-2 - TRBV29-1 TRBD1 CSVEGPSDRGLNTGELFF TGCAGCGTTGAAGGGCCCTCGGACAGGGGCCTGAACACCGGGGAGCTGTTTTTT
TRBJ2-3 - TRBV4-1 TRBD2 CASSPGLVTRDTQYF TGCGCCAGCAGCCCGGGACTAGTTACACGAGATACGCAGTATTTT
TRBJ2-5 once TRBV3-1 - CASSQISGGPQGTQYF TGTGCCAGCAGCCAGATTTCCGGTGGCCCTCAGGGGACCCAGTACTTC
TRBJ2-2 once TRBV12-3/TRBV12-4 - CASSFGGGTPGELFF TGTGCCAGCAGTTTTGGTGGCGGGACCCCCGGGGAGCTGTTTTTT
TRBJ1-2 - TRBV5-1 - CASSLGGSSGYTF TGCGCCAGCAGCTTGGGAGGCAGTTCCGGCTACACCTTC
TRBJ2-6 - TRBV5-4 TRBD2 CASSFTSGSTGANVLTF TGTGCCAGCAGCTTCACTAGCGGGAGTACTGGGGCCAACGTCCTGACTTTC
TRBJ1-1 - TRBV12-3/TRBV12-4 - CASSLGGQGRTEAFF TGTGCCAGCAGTTTAGGGGGCCAGGGTCGGACTGAAGCTTTCTTT
TRBJ2-2 - TRBV5-1 TRBD1 CASSPRTGGNTGELFF TGCGCCAGCAGCCCAAGGACAGGGGGAAACACCGGGGAGCTGTTTTTT
TRBJ1-2 - TRBV30 TRBD1 CAWGRSGGGYTF TGTGCCTGGGGGAGATCAGGGGGCGGCTACACCTTC
TRBJ2-5 few TRBV29-1 - CSVEEVGGAKTQYF TGCAGCGTTGAGGAGGTGGGGGGGGCGAAGACCCAGTACTTC
TRBJ1-3 - TRBV29-1 - CSVEEGDSGNTIYF TGCAGCGTTGAAGAAGGAGACTCTGGAAACACCATATATTTT
TRBJ2-7 - TRBV6-6 - CASSYSSQIWEQYF TGTGCCAGCAGTTACTCGTCACAAATCTGGGAGCAGTACTTC
TRBJ2-1 - TRBV6-6 - CASRTPNRANEQFF TGTGCCAGCAGGACTCCTAACAGGGCAAATGAGCAGTTCTTC
TRBJ1-4 - TRBV28 - CASITRGLNEKLFF TGTGCCAGCATCACCCGGGGGCTTAATGAAAAACTGTTTTTT
TRBJ2-1 - TRBV3-1 TRBD2 CASSPWTSGGDEQFF TGTGCCAGCAGCCCCTGGACTAGCGGAGGGGATGAGCAGTTCTTC
TRBJ1-1 once TRBV7-9 - CASSQRGGGTEAFF TGTGCCAGCAGCCAACGGGGAGGAGGCACTGAAGCTTTCTTT
TRBJ1-2 - TRBV7-9 - CASSSAGAPSDGYTF TGTGCCAGCAGCTCAGCCGGAGCCCCATCGGATGGCTACACCTTC
TRBJ2-6 few TRBV19 - CASSLGPGANVLTF TGTGCCAGTAGTCTCGGCCCCGGGGCCAACGTCCTGACTTTC
TRBJ1-1 - TRBV6-6 - CASYRRSNTEAFF TGTGCCAGCTATCGCAGGTCGAACACTGAAGCTTTCTTT
TRBJ2-3 once TRBV6-1 - CASRIKGPDTQYF TGTGCCAGCAGGATCAAGGGGCCAGATACGCAGTATTTT
TRBJ2-3 - TRBV6-1 - CASSATSGTDTQYF TGTGCCAGCAGTGCGACTAGTGGGACAGATACGCAGTATTTT
TRBJ1-5 - TRBV19 - CASSESGSSNQPQHF TGTGCCAGTAGCGAATCCGGGTCCTCGAATCAGCCCCAGCATTTT
TRBJ1-5 - TRBV2 TRBD1 CASSDNRGLRQPQHF TGTGCCAGCAGTGATAACAGGGGGTTAAGGCAGCCCCAGCATTTT
TRBJ2-5 - TRBV27 - CASSLRREETQYF TGTGCCAGCAGTTTGCGCAGAGAAGAGACCCAGTACTTC